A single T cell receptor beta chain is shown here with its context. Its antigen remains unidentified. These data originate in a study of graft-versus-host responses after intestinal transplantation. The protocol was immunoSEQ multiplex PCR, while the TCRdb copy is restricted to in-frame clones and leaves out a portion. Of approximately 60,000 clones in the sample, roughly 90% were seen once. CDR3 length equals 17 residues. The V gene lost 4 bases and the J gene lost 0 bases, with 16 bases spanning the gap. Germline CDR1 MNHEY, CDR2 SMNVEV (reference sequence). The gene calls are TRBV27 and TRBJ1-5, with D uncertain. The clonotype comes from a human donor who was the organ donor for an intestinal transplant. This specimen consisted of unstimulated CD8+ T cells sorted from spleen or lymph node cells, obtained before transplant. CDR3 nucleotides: TGTGCCAGCAGTTCGTCCGGCAGAGGTTATAGCAATCAGCCCCAGCATTTT. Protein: CASSSSGRGYSNQPQHF.